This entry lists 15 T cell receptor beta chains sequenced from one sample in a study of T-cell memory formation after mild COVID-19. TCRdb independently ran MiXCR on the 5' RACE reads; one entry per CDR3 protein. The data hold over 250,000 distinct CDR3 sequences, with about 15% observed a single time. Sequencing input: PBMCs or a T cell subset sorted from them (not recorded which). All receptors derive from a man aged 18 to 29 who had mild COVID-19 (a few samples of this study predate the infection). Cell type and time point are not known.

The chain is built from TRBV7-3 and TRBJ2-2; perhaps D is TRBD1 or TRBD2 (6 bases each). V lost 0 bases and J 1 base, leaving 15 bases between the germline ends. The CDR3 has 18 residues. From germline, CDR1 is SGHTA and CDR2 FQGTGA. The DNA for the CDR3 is TGTGCCAGCAGCTTAACTTTCGGAGGGGGGAGGAACACCGGGGAGCTGTTTTTT. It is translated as CASSLTFGGGRNTGELFF. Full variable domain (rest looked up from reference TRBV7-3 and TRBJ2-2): GAGVSQTPSNKVTEKGKYVELRCDPISGHTALYWYRQSLGQGPEFLIYFQGTGAADDSGLPNDRFFAVRPEGSVSTLKIQRTERGDSAVYLCASSLTFGGGRNTGELFFGEGSRLTVL.

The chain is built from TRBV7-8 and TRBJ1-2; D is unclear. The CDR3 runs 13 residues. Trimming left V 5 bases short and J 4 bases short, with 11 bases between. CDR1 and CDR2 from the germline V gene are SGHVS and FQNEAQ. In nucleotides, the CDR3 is TGTGCCAGCAGCCCAGACCTTTCCTATGGCTACACCTTC. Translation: CASSPDLSYGYTF.

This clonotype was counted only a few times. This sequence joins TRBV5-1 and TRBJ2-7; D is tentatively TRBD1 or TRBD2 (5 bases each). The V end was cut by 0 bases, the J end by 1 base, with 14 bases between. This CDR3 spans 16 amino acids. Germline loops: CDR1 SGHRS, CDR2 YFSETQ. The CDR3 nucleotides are TGCGCCAGCAGCTTGGAGGGACCGACCGTGTCCTACGAGCAGTACTTC. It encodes CASSLEGPTVSYEQYF.

CDR3 nucleotide sequence: TGCGCCAGCAGCTTGGCCGCGGGCAATGAGCAGTTCTTC. It codes for CASSLAAGNEQFF. This rearrangement joins TRBV5-1 to TRBJ2-1; D is possibly TRBD2 (5 bases). CDR1 and CDR2 from the germline V gene are SGHRS and YFSETQ. Deletions cut 0 bases from V and 6 bases from J, with 7 bases between. The CDR3 sequence is 13 residues long. Full variable domain (remainder filled in from reference TRBV5-1 and TRBJ2-1): KAGVTQTPRYLIKTRGQQVTLSCSPISGHRSVSWYQQTPGQGLQFLFEYFSETQRNKGNFPGRFSGRQFSNSRSEMNVSTLELGDSALYLCASSLAAGNEQFFGPGTRLTVL.

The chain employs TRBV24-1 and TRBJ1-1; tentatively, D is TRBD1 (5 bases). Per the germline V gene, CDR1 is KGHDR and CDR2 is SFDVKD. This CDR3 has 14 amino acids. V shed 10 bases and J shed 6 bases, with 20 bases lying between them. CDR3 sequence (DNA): TGTGCCACAACAGGTAGGGGCCGGGACGCTGAAGCTTTCTTT. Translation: CATTGRGRDAEAFF.

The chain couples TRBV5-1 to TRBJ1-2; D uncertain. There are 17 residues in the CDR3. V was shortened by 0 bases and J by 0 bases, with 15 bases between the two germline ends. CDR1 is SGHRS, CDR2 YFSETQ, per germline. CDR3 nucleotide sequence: TGCGCCAGCAGCTTGGATGTTGCCAGCCCCTCTAACTATGGCTACACCTTC. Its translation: CASSLDVASPSNYGYTF.

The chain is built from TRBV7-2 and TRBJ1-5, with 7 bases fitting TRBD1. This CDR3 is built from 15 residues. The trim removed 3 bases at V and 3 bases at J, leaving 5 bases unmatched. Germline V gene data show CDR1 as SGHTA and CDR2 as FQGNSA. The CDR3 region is CASSFSGTDNQPQHF. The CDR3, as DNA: TGTGCCAGCAGCTTTTCCGGGACAGACAATCAGCCCCAGCATTTT.

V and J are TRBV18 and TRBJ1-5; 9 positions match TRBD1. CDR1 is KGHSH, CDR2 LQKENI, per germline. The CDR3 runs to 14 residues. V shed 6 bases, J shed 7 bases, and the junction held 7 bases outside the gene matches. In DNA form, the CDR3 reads TGTGCCAGCTCTGTAACAGGGGGCGTCCAGCCCCAGCATTTT. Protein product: CASSVTGGVQPQHF.

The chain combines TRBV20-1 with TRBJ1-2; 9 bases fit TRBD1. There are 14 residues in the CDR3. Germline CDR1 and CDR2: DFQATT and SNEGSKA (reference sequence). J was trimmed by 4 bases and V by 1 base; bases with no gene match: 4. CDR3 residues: CSARVDRGSYGYTF. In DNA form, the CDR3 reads TGCAGTGCTAGAGTGGACAGGGGTAGCTATGGCTACACCTTC.

DNA of the CDR3: TGTGCCAGCAGTTTACCCCCCATCTGGGACAGGGTTAACACCGGGGAGCTGTTTTTT. It is translated as CASSLPPIWDRVNTGELFF. This chain links TRBV28 with TRBJ2-2; TRBD1 matches 9 bases. This CDR3 has 19 amino acids. The germline V gene has CDR1 MDHEN and CDR2 SYDVKM. Losses at the gene ends were 2 bases for V and 2 bases for J; bases not matched to a gene: 12. Based on the CDR3 plus reference TRBV28 and TRBJ2-2, the full variable domain is DVKVTQSSRYLVKRTGEKVFLECVQDMDHENMFWYRQDPGLGLRLIYFSYDVKMKEKGDIPEGYSVSREKKERFSLILESASTNQTSMYLCASSLPPIWDRVNTGELFFGEGSRLTVL.

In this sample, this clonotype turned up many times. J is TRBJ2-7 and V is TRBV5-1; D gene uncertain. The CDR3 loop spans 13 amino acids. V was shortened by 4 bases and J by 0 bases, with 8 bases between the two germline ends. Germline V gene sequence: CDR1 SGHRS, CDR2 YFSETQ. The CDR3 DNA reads TGCGCCAGCAGCGGGCCACCCTCCTACGAGCAGTACTTC. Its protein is CASSGPPSYEQYF.

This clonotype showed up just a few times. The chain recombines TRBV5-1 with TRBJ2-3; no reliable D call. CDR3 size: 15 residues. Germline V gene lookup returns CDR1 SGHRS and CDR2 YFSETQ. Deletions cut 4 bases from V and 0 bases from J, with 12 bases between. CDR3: CASSAARTSTDTQYF. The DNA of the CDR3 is TGCGCCAGCAGCGCCGCTCGGACGAGCACAGATACGCAGTATTTT.

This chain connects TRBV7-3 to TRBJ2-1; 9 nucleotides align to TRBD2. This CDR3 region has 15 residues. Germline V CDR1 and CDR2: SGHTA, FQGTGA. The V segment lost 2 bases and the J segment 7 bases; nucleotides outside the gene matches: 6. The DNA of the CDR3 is TGTGCCAGCAGCTTAGCGGGGGGGCCGAGGAATGAGCAGTTCTTC. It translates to CASSLAGGPRNEQFF.

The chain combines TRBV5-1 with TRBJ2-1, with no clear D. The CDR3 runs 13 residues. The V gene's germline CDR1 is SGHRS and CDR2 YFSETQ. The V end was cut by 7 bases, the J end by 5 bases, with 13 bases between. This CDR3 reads CASYRQENNEQFF. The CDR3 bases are TGCGCCAGCTATCGGCAGGAGAACAATGAGCAGTTCTTC.

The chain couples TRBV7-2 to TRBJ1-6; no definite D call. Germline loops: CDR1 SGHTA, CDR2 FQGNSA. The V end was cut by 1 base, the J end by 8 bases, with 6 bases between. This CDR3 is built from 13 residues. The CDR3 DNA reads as TGTGCCAGCAGCTTAGACGGAGATTCACCCCTCCACTTT. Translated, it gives CASSLDGDSPLHF. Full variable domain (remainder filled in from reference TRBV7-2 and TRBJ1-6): GAGVSQSPSNKVTEKGKDVELRCDPISGHTALYWYRQSLGQGLEFLIYFQGNSAPDKSGLPSDRFSAERTGGSVSTLTIQRTQQEDSAVYLCASSLDGDSPLHFGNGTRLTVT.